These T cell receptor beta chains were read from a single sample in a study of T cells in Graves' hyperthyroidism and ophthalmopathy. TCRdb reanalysed the multiplex PCR reads using MiXCR and keeps one entry per CDR3 protein. This sample has about 520,000 distinct CDR3 sequences, with less than 25% found just once. The specimen was blood. The receptors here all came from a man aged 18 to 30 with Graves' hyperthyroidism. CDR3s include the opening cysteine and the closing phenylalanine or tryptophan. A D gene is named only where the DNA matches it firmly. Size tells how often a clone was seen (once, few, many) or the class of an expanded clone, and some rows leave it out.

D,J,V,size,DNA,CDR3
-,TRBJ2-7,TRBV10-3,many,TGTGCCATCAGTCCAGCGCGGACGAGCAGCTACGAGCGGTACTTC,CAISPARTSSYERYF
TRBD1,TRBJ1-2,TRBV6-5,-,TGTGCCAGCAGTTACTCAGGCGGGGGACAGTCTGGCTACACCTTC,CASSYSGGGQSGYTF
-,TRBJ2-5,TRBV12-3/TRBV12-4,many,TGTGCCAGCAGTTTGGGAGCCACCCAGTACTTC,CASSLGATQYF
-,TRBJ2-2,TRBV3-1,few,TGTGCCAGCAGCCTCGTGGGCCACACCGGGGAGCTGTTTTTT,CASSLVGHTGELFF
-,TRBJ2-5,TRBV20-1,many,TGCAGTGCTAGTCAACAACAAGAGACCCAGTACTTC,CSASQQQETQYF
TRBD2,TRBJ2-7,TRBV9,-,TGTGCCAGCAGCGTAGAAAGCGGGGGCTACGAGCAGTACTTC,CASSVESGGYEQYF
TRBD1,TRBJ2-7,TRBV18,-,TGTGCCAGCTCACCACGGACAGGGATCACCTACGAGCAGTACTTC,CASSPRTGITYEQYF
-,TRBJ1-2,TRBV27,many,TGTGCCAGCAGTTGGGCTGGGGGGGGCTATGGCTACACCTTC,CASSWAGGGYGYTF
-,TRBJ2-5,TRBV6-1,-,TGTGCCAGCAGTGTTGGAGCTTTTGAGACCCAGTACTTC,CASSVGAFETQYF
-,TRBJ1-5,TRBV7-8,-,TGTGCCAGCAGCCCTTCAGGTGTCCTCGATCAGCCCCAGCATTTT,CASSPSGVLDQPQHF
TRBD2,TRBJ2-7,TRBV2,-,TGTGCCAGCAGTGAGGGGCTAGCGGGGGGCTTGGAGCAGTACTTC,CASSEGLAGGLEQYF
TRBD1,TRBJ2-5,TRBV5-1,many,TGCGCCAGCAGCTTAGGACAGGGTAAAGAGACCCAGTACTTC,CASSLGQGKETQYF